Listed below are T cell receptor beta chains from one sample, sequenced in a study of blood T cells in healthy people across ages. TCRdb passed the 5' RACE reads through MiXCR, listing each CDR3 protein once. The sample holds approximately 880,000 distinct CDR3 sequences, about 48% seen once. Sequencing used blood. These TCRs come from a man aged 25 to 45 in good health. The CDR3 runs from the conserved cysteine through the conserved F or W. The D gene is left open where the match is weak. The size entry is marked missing in some rows and otherwise reads once, few, many or a size class.

j_call: TRBJ2-1; cdr3_length: 15; clone_size: NA; d_call: TRBD1; v_call: TRBV7-2; cdr3_nt: TGTGCCAGCAGCTTAGCCGGGACAGGGACGAATGAGCAGTTCTTC; cdr3_aa: CASSLAGTGTNEQFF
j_call: TRBJ1-6; cdr3_length: 14; clone_size: few; d_call: NA; v_call: TRBV27; cdr3_nt: TGTGCCAGCAGTTTACGGGGGGAACATTCACCCCTCCACTTT; cdr3_aa: CASSLRGEHSPLHF
j_call: TRBJ1-5; cdr3_length: 13; clone_size: few; d_call: NA; v_call: TRBV3-1; cdr3_nt: TGTGCCAGCAGCCGCAGAGGGGCTCAGCCCCAGCATTTT; cdr3_aa: CASSRRGAQPQHF
j_call: TRBJ2-7; cdr3_length: 15; clone_size: NA; d_call: TRBD1; v_call: TRBV9; cdr3_nt: TGTGCCAGCAGCTTCGGGGACAGGCAGCCCTACGAGCAGTACTTC; cdr3_aa: CASSFGDRQPYEQYF
j_call: TRBJ2-1; cdr3_length: 11; clone_size: NA; d_call: NA; v_call: TRBV10-3; cdr3_nt: TGTGCCATCAGTACAGGCAATGAGCAGTTCTTC; cdr3_aa: CAISTGNEQFF
j_call: TRBJ1-6; cdr3_length: 14; clone_size: few; d_call: NA; v_call: TRBV7-9; cdr3_nt: TGTGCCAGCAGCCTTACAGGGCTTACTTCACCCCTCCACTTT; cdr3_aa: CASSLTGLTSPLHF
j_call: TRBJ1-2; cdr3_length: 15; clone_size: few; d_call: NA; v_call: TRBV4-1; cdr3_nt: TGCGCCAGCAGCCAAGATCAATACGGAGACTATGGCTGCACCTTC; cdr3_aa: CASSQDQYGDYGCTF
j_call: TRBJ2-7; cdr3_length: 13; clone_size: NA; d_call: TRBD1; v_call: TRBV25-1; cdr3_nt: TGTGCCAGCAGACCGGGACAGGGTCTCGAGCAGTACTTC; cdr3_aa: CASRPGQGLEQYF
j_call: TRBJ2-7; cdr3_length: 16; clone_size: NA; d_call: TRBD2; v_call: TRBV12-3/TRBV12-4; cdr3_nt: TGTGCCAGCAGCCGACTACTCACTAGCGGGGGCTACGAGCAGTACTTC; cdr3_aa: CASSRLLTSGGYEQYF
j_call: TRBJ2-3; cdr3_length: 12; clone_size: few; d_call: NA; v_call: TRBV10-3; cdr3_nt: TGTGCCATCAGCCCAGGGGCTGATACGCAGTATTTT; cdr3_aa: CAISPGADTQYF
j_call: TRBJ2-3; cdr3_length: 15; clone_size: NA; d_call: TRBD2; v_call: TRBV20-1; cdr3_nt: TGCAGTGCTAGGTTCCTAGCGGGAGGCACAGATACGCAGTATTTT; cdr3_aa: CSARFLAGGTDTQYF
j_call: TRBJ1-5; cdr3_length: 13; clone_size: NA; d_call: TRBD1; v_call: TRBV11-3; cdr3_nt: TGTGCCAGCAGCCGGGACAGGGATCAGCCCCAGCATTTT; cdr3_aa: CASSRDRDQPQHF
j_call: TRBJ1-1; cdr3_length: 15; clone_size: NA; d_call: TRBD1; v_call: TRBV29-1; cdr3_nt: TGCAGCGTTGCGAGGCCGGGACAGAGGAACACTGAAGCTTTCTTT; cdr3_aa: CSVARPGQRNTEAFF
j_call: TRBJ2-2; cdr3_length: 16; clone_size: NA; d_call: TRBD1; v_call: TRBV7-9; cdr3_nt: TGTGCCAGCAGCACCCGACAGGGACAGGACACCGGGGAGCTGTTTTTT; cdr3_aa: CASSTRQGQDTGELFF
j_call: TRBJ2-7; cdr3_length: 12; clone_size: NA; d_call: NA; v_call: TRBV12-3/TRBV12-4; cdr3_nt: TGTGCCAGCAGTTTTACTTCCCGCGAGCAGTACTTC; cdr3_aa: CASSFTSREQYF
j_call: TRBJ2-1; cdr3_length: 15; clone_size: few; d_call: TRBD2; v_call: TRBV10-3; cdr3_nt: TGTGCCATCAGCCGTAGCGGGGGCTCCTACAATGAGCAGTTCTTC; cdr3_aa: CAISRSGGSYNEQFF
j_call: TRBJ2-5; cdr3_length: 15; clone_size: few; d_call: NA; v_call: TRBV6-5; cdr3_nt: TGTGCCAGCAGTTACTCGAGAGCTATTGGAGAGACCCAGTACTTC; cdr3_aa: CASSYSRAIGETQYF
j_call: TRBJ2-5; cdr3_length: 15; clone_size: once; d_call: NA; v_call: TRBV7-2; cdr3_nt: TGTGCCAGCAGCTTATCGGGGGCCGACCAAGAGACCCAGTACTTC; cdr3_aa: CASSLSGADQETQYF
j_call: TRBJ1-1; cdr3_length: 15; clone_size: NA; d_call: TRBD1; v_call: TRBV20-1; cdr3_nt: TGCAGTGCTAGAGATGGGTGGACAGGGGGTGTTGAAGCTTTCTTT; cdr3_aa: CSARDGWTGGVEAFF
j_call: TRBJ2-7; cdr3_length: 14; clone_size: NA; d_call: NA; v_call: TRBV20-1; cdr3_nt: TGCAGTGCTAGAGATCGGAGAAAGGCCTACGAGCAGTACTTC; cdr3_aa: CSARDRRKAYEQYF
j_call: TRBJ1-4; cdr3_length: 13; clone_size: few; d_call: NA; v_call: TRBV29-1; cdr3_nt: TGCAGCGTTGGACAGGTCAACAATGAAAAACTGTTTTTT; cdr3_aa: CSVGQVNNEKLFF
j_call: TRBJ1-2; cdr3_length: 14; clone_size: few; d_call: TRBD1; v_call: TRBV4-1; cdr3_nt: TGCGCCAGCAGCCCCAGGGACAGGGGCTGGGGCTACACCTTC; cdr3_aa: CASSPRDRGWGYTF
j_call: TRBJ2-5; cdr3_length: 15; clone_size: few; d_call: TRBD2; v_call: TRBV29-1; cdr3_nt: TGCAGCGTTGGGACGCTAGCGGGGGCCCAAGAGACCCAGTACTTC; cdr3_aa: CSVGTLAGAQETQYF
j_call: TRBJ2-7; cdr3_length: 14; clone_size: NA; d_call: NA; v_call: TRBV3-1; cdr3_nt: TGTGCCAGCAGCTACGGGACTGAGTCCTACGAGCAGTACTTC; cdr3_aa: CASSYGTESYEQYF
j_call: TRBJ1-1; cdr3_length: 13; clone_size: many; d_call: NA; v_call: TRBV12-3/TRBV12-4; cdr3_nt: TGTGCCAGCAGTTTGAAGCAGAACACTGAAGCTTTCTTT; cdr3_aa: CASSLKQNTEAFF
j_call: TRBJ2-3; cdr3_length: 15; clone_size: few; d_call: TRBD2; v_call: TRBV7-6; cdr3_nt: TGTGCCAGCAGCTTTAGCGGGGGGATCACAGATACGCAGTATTTT; cdr3_aa: CASSFSGGITDTQYF
j_call: TRBJ2-7; cdr3_length: 14; clone_size: few; d_call: NA; v_call: TRBV18; cdr3_nt: TGTGCCAGCTCACCACCCTCAGGGTCCTACGAGCAGTACTTC; cdr3_aa: CASSPPSGSYEQYF
j_call: TRBJ2-1; cdr3_length: 13; clone_size: many; d_call: NA; v_call: TRBV29-1; cdr3_nt: TGCAGCGTTGATGGGGGATCCTACAATGAGCAGTTCTTC; cdr3_aa: CSVDGGSYNEQFF
j_call: TRBJ2-7; cdr3_length: 15; clone_size: few; d_call: NA; v_call: TRBV20-1; cdr3_nt: TGCAGTGCTAGGGACAAGAAACAGGGACCCTACGAGCAGTACTTC; cdr3_aa: CSARDKKQGPYEQYF
j_call: TRBJ2-4; cdr3_length: 21; clone_size: few; d_call: TRBD2; v_call: TRBV4-1; cdr3_nt: TGCGCCAGCAGCCAAGAACAGTCGGCTAGCGGGGGGGCCGTGGCCAAAAACATTCAGTACTTC; cdr3_aa: CASSQEQSASGGAVAKNIQYF
j_call: TRBJ2-7; cdr3_length: 14; clone_size: few; d_call: NA; v_call: TRBV3-1; cdr3_nt: TGTGCCAGCAGCCAAGATGGAGGACTCTACGAGCAGTACTTC; cdr3_aa: CASSQDGGLYEQYF
j_call: TRBJ2-7; cdr3_length: 14; clone_size: once; d_call: NA; v_call: TRBV29-1; cdr3_nt: TGCAGCGTTGAATCCCCAGGGTCCTACAATGAGCAGTACTTC; cdr3_aa: CSVESPGSYNEQYF
j_call: TRBJ2-1; cdr3_length: 13; clone_size: NA; d_call: NA; v_call: TRBV5-5; cdr3_nt: TGTGCCAGCAGCTTGAATGCTTACAATGAGCAGTTCTTC; cdr3_aa: CASSLNAYNEQFF
j_call: TRBJ1-2; cdr3_length: 10; clone_size: NA; d_call: NA; v_call: TRBV29-1; cdr3_nt: TGCAGCGTTGTCGGGGATGGCTACACCTTC; cdr3_aa: CSVVGDGYTF
j_call: TRBJ1-3; cdr3_length: 15; clone_size: once; d_call: TRBD1; v_call: TRBV7-9; cdr3_nt: TGTGCCAGCAGCTTGGACAGGGAGGCTGGAAACACCATATATTTT; cdr3_aa: CASSLDREAGNTIYF
j_call: TRBJ2-7; cdr3_length: 10; clone_size: NA; d_call: NA; v_call: TRBV6-6; cdr3_nt: TGTGCCAGCATGGGCGCCGAGCAGTACTTC; cdr3_aa: CASMGAEQYF
j_call: TRBJ1-1; cdr3_length: 14; clone_size: NA; d_call: NA; v_call: TRBV3-1; cdr3_nt: TGTGCCAGCAGCGCGCACCGAGCCGGCACTGAAGCTTTCTTT; cdr3_aa: CASSAHRAGTEAFF
j_call: TRBJ2-1; cdr3_length: 15; clone_size: few; d_call: NA; v_call: TRBV7-2; cdr3_nt: TGTGCCAGCAGCTTATCTCAGGGGGGTCACAATGAGCAGTTCTTC; cdr3_aa: CASSLSQGGHNEQFF
j_call: TRBJ2-1; cdr3_length: 15; clone_size: NA; d_call: NA; v_call: TRBV20-1; cdr3_nt: TGCAGTGCTTTCCATCGTAGGGCCCTGTTATCTGAGCAGTTCTTC; cdr3_aa: CSAFHRRALLSEQFF
j_call: TRBJ2-7; cdr3_length: 15; clone_size: few; d_call: NA; v_call: TRBV7-2; cdr3_nt: TGTGCCAGCAGCTTAGGACTATCATTTTCCTACGAGCAGTACTTC; cdr3_aa: CASSLGLSFSYEQYF
j_call: TRBJ2-1; cdr3_length: 11; clone_size: NA; d_call: NA; v_call: TRBV11-2; cdr3_nt: TGTGCCAGCAGCTCGTTGGCGAAGCAGTTCTTC; cdr3_aa: CASSSLAKQFF
j_call: TRBJ2-3; cdr3_length: 18; clone_size: NA; d_call: TRBD2; v_call: TRBV4-2; cdr3_nt: TGTGCCAGCAGCCTCGGGACTAGCGGGGGGGTAAGCACAGATACGCAGTATTTT; cdr3_aa: CASSLGTSGGVSTDTQYF
j_call: TRBJ1-1; cdr3_length: 14; clone_size: once; d_call: NA; v_call: TRBV11-2; cdr3_nt: TGTGCCAGCAGCGGGAGACAGATGAACACTGAAGCTTTCTTT; cdr3_aa: CASSGRQMNTEAFF
j_call: TRBJ2-7; cdr3_length: 14; clone_size: NA; d_call: TRBD1; v_call: TRBV29-1; cdr3_nt: TGCAGCGTTGAAGATCAACAGGGGAACAATGAGCAGTACTTC; cdr3_aa: CSVEDQQGNNEQYF
j_call: TRBJ2-3; cdr3_length: 16; clone_size: NA; d_call: TRBD1; v_call: TRBV12-3/TRBV12-4; cdr3_nt: TGTGCCAGCAGTCTTAGAGGGACAGGGGAGACAGATACGCAGTATTTT; cdr3_aa: CASSLRGTGETDTQYF